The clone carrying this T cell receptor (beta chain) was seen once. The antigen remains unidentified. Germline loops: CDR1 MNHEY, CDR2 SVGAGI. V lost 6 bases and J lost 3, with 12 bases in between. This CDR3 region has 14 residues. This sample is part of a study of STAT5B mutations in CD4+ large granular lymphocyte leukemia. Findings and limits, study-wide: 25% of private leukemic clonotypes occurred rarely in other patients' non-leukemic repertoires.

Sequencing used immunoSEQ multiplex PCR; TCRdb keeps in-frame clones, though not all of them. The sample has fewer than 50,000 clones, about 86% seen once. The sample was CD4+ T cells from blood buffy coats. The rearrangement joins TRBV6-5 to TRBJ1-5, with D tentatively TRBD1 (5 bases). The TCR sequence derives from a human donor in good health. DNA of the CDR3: TGTGCCAGCAGCCGCGACAGCCTCAATCAGCCCCAGCATTTT. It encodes CASSRDSLNQPQHF.